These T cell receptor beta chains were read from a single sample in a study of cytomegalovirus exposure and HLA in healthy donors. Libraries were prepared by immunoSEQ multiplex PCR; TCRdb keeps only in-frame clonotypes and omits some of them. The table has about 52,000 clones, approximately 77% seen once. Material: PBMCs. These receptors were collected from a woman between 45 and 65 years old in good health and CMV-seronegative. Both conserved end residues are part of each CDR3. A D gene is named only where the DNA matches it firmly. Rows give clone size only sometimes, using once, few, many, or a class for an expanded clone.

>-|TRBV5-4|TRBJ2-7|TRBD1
TGTGCCAGCAGACCCGACAGGGGGCGGTCCGAGCAGTACTTC
CASRPDRGRSEQYF
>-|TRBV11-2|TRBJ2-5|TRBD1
TGTGCCAGCAGCTTAACAGGGGGTATCGGGGAGACCCAGTACTTC
CASSLTGGIGETQYF
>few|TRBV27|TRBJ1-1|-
TGTGCCAGCAGACGTTCCGGACAGATGAACACTGAAGCTTTCTTT
CASRRSGQMNTEAFF
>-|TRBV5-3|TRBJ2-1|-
TGTGCCAGAAGCTTAAGCAATTACAATGAGCAGTTCTTC
CARSLSNYNEQFF
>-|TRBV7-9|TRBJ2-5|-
TGTGCCAGCAGCTTAGCACTCGAAGAGACCCAGTACTTC
CASSLALEETQYF
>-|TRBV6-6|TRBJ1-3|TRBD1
TGTGCCAGCAGCGAACAGGGGTCTGGAAACACCATATATTTT
CASSEQGSGNTIYF
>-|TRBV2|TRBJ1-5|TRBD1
TGTGCCAGCAGGGGGGACAGGGGGCGAGGTCAGCCCCAGCATTTT
CASRGDRGRGQPQHF
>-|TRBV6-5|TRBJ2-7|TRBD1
TGTGCCAGCAGTTACGTGGCAGGGGGACCCTACGAGCAGTACTTC
CASSYVAGGPYEQYF
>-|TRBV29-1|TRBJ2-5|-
TGCAGCGTTGGGGCTCTAAGGGAGCAGTACTTC
CSVGALREQYF
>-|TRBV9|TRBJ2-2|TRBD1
TGTGCCAGCAGCGTAAAGGGGGCCGAACACACCGGGGAGCTGTTTTTT
CASSVKGAEHTGELFF
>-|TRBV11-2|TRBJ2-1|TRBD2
TGTGCCAGCAGCTTAGGAACTAGCGGCTTCAGCTCCTACAATGAGCAGTTCTTC
CASSLGTSGFSSYNEQFF
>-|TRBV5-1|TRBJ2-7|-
TGCGCCAGCAGCTTGGCGAAGGAGGTGGACGAGCAGTACTTC
CASSLAKEVDEQYF
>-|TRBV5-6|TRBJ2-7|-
TGTGCCAGCAGCGTTAGCTACGAGCAGTACTTC
CASSVSYEQYF
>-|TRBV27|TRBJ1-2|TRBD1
TGTGCCAGCAGTTCTCCGGGACAGTATGGCTACACCTTC
CASSSPGQYGYTF
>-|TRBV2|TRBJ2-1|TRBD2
TGTGCCAGCAGACCTCTAGCGGGAGCCGACAATGAGCAGTTCTTC
CASRPLAGADNEQFF
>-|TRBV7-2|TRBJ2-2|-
TGTGCCAGCAGCCTGAGGGGGACCAACACCGGGGAGCTGTTTTTT
CASSLRGTNTGELFF
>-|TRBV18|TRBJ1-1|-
TGTGCCAGCTCAGAACAGGCGAACACTGAAGCTTTCTTT
CASSEQANTEAFF
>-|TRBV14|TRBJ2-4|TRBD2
TGTGCCAGCAGCCAAGGCTCCGGGACTAGCGGGGGGACCCTAGCCAAAAACATTCAGTACTTC
CASSQGSGTSGGTLAKNIQYF
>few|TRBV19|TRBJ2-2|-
TGTGCCAGTAGTATTAGAGGGACTGGCGGGGAGCTGTTTTTT
CASSIRGTGGELFF
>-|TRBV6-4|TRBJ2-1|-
TGTGCCAACAAACGGGAGACCGAGCAGTTCTTC
CANKRETEQFF
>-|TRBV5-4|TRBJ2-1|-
TGTGCCAGCAGCTCCGACAGCCTTATTTACAATGAGCAGTTCTTC
CASSSDSLIYNEQFF
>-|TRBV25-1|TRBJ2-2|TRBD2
TGTGCCAGCAGTGTTCAGCGGGGGGCGAACACCGGGGAGCTGTTTTTT
CASSVQRGANTGELFF
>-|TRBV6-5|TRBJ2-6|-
TGTGCCAGCAGTCAAACGGACAATCGGGCCAACGTCCTGACTTTC
CASSQTDNRANVLTF
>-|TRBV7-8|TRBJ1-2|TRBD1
TGTGCCAGCAGCCGAACAGGGGGTGAAGGCTACACCTTC
CASSRTGGEGYTF
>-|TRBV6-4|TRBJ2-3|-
TGTGCCAGCAGTGACCGCTACTCCGATCCCACAGATACGCAGTATTTT
CASSDRYSDPTDTQYF
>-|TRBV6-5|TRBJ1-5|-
TGTGCCTCTAGGAAGAGGCAGGGGTTTCAGCCCCAGCATTTT
CASRKRQGFQPQHF
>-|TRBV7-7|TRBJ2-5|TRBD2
TGTGCTAGCAGCTCCATAAGGGCAACCGGGGGGGAGACCCAGTACTTC
CASSSIRATGGETQYF
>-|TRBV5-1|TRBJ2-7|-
TGCGCCAGCAGCTTGCCCCAAAGCGGGTCCTACGAGCAGTACTTC
CASSLPQSGSYEQYF
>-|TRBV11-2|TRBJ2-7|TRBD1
TGTGCCAGCAGCTGGACCGGGACAGGGAGGTACGAGCAGTACTTC
CASSWTGTGRYEQYF
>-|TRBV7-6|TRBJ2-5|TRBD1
TGTGCCAGCAGCGTTAACAGGGGGCAGGGAGAGACCCAGTACTTC
CASSVNRGQGETQYF
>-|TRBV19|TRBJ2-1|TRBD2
TGTGCCAGTAGTCGGACTAGCGGGGACTACAATGAGCAGTTCTTC
CASSRTSGDYNEQFF
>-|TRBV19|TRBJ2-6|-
TGTGCCAGTAGCTCACGGAGTTCAGGGGCCAACGTCCTGACTTTC
CASSSRSSGANVLTF